Each of the 16 T cell receptor beta chains below was sequenced from the same sample in a study of T-cell reconstitution after alpha-beta-depleted transplantation in children. TCRbeta library construction was performed incorporating unique molecular identifiers. MiXCR, run by TCRdb on the PCR reads, gives a single entry per CDR3 protein. Of about 340,000 distinct CDR3 sequences listed, around 15% are singletons. The sequenced sample was PBMCs, mostly from graft donor cells, obtained 360 days after TCRalphabeta/CD19-depleted stem cell transplant. These receptor sequences come from a male patient aged 2 to 10 who had a stem cell transplant for acute lymphoblastic leukemia, so the T cells may come from the graft donor.

This chain uses TRBV6-2 or TRBV6-3 with TRBJ2-3; TRBD2 agrees at 10 bases. J lost 3 bases, V lost 1 base, and 7 bases had no gene match. This CDR3 has 17 amino acids. CDR1 and CDR2 (germline): MNHEY, SVGEGT. The CDR3 DNA follows: TGTGCCAGCAGTTACTTGACCGGGACTAGCGCAACAGATACGCAGTATTTT. Amino acids: CASSYLTGTSATDTQYF.

The V call is TRBV9, the J call TRBJ1-1; weak D call: TRBD1 (5 bases). Germline values: CDR1 SGDLS, CDR2 YYNGEE. Trimming removed 3 bases from V and 1 base from J, with 13 bases in between. The CDR3 extends over 15 amino acids. Written as DNA, the CDR3 is TGTGCCAGCAGCGCTACGTGGGGGGGGAACACTGAAGCTTTCTTT. It yields the protein CASSATWGGNTEAFF.

The chain has TRBV4-3 and TRBJ2-1; D is possibly TRBD1 (5 bases). The CDR3 is 15 residues long. V dropped 3 bases and J dropped 1 base, with 10 bases sitting between them. Germline lookup yields CDR1 LGHNA and CDR2 YSLEER. The CDR3 DNA sequence: TGCGCCAGCAGCCACGCACAGGCGTCCTACAATGAGCAGTTCTTC. Translation: CASSHAQASYNEQFF.

The chain carries TRBV23-1 and TRBJ2-7, with D possibly being TRBD1 (5 bases). TRBV23-1 is reported as an ORF; its role is uncertain. Trimming removed 2 bases at V and 2 bases at J, with 13 bases between. The CDR3 has 15 amino acids. The CDR3 is CASSQGAEETYEQYF. As DNA, the CDR3 is TGCGCCAGCAGTCAAGGGGCAGAGGAAACCTACGAGCAGTACTTC.

This clonotype was picked up a small number of times. In DNA form, the CDR3 reads TGCGCCAGCAGCCAGGACATCGGGACAGGGAAATATAAGTACTCCTACAATGAGCAGTTCTTC. It yields the protein CASSQDIGTGKYKYSYNEQFF. The V and J genes are TRBV4-1 and TRBJ2-1, with 9 nucleotides matching TRBD1. CDR3 length: 21 residues. Germline assignment: CDR1 MGHRA and CDR2 YSYEKL. Trimming took 3 bases from V and 0 from J; bases not matched to a gene: 18.

This chain links TRBV5-1 with TRBJ2-1; D uncertain. The CDR3 sequence is 12 residues long. V lost 1 base and J lost 8, with 7 bases in between. CDR1 and CDR2 (germline): SGHRS, YFSETQ. The CDR3 nucleotides read TGCGCCAGCAGCTTGCCTAGTTATGAGCAGTTCTTC. This encodes CASSLPSYEQFF.

CDR3 coding DNA: TGTGCCAGCAGTGAATATCTAGCGGGAGGCTGGTCCCTCACCGGGGAGCTGTTTTTT. Translating gives CASSEYLAGGWSLTGELFF. The chain employs TRBV2 and TRBJ2-2; 11 positions match TRBD2. There are 19 residues in the CDR3. V shed 2 bases and J 4 bases; nucleotides not matched to a gene: 12. Germline V gene data show CDR1 as SNHLY and CDR2 as FYNNEI.

The V and J genes are TRBV5-5 and TRBJ2-2, with TRBD1 matching 11 bases. J lost 5 bases, V lost 7 bases, and 4 bases had no gene match. This CDR3 has 14 amino acids. The germline gives CDR1 SGHKS, CDR2 YYEKEE (reference sequence). CDR3 loop: CASRDRGKTGELFF. The CDR3 nucleotides are TGTGCCAGCCGGGACAGGGGGAAGACCGGGGAGCTGTTTTTT.

V usage is TRBV7-2 and J usage is TRBJ2-2; D remains unclear. The V gene's germline CDR1 is SGHTA and CDR2 FQGNSA. The CDR3 totals 13 residues. V was clipped by 2 bases and J by 6 bases, with 7 bases between them. The CDR3 nucleotides are TGTGCCAGCAGCTTAATCCGTTCCGGGGAGCTGTTTTTT. Translation gives CASSLIRSGELFF.

This clonotype was detected many times. The CDR3 nucleotides are TGTGCCAGCAAAGGGGCGGAGACAGATACGCAGTATTTT. It translates to CASKGAETDTQYF. The chain uses TRBV7-9 and TRBJ2-3; D might be TRBD1 (5 bases). Trimming left V 7 bases short and J 3 bases short, with 11 bases between. The CDR3 runs to 13 residues. Germline V gene sequence: CDR1 SEHNR, CDR2 FQNEAQ (reference sequence).

This clonotype was counted at least ten times. The gene calls are TRBV29-1 and TRBJ2-3; D gene uncertain. CDR1 and CDR2 (germline): SQVTM, ANQGSEA. V lost 7 bases and J 0 bases, leaving 11 bases between the germline ends. The CDR3 has 13 amino acids. DNA for the CDR3: TGCAGCGATTGGACGGGTAGCACAGATACGCAGTATTTT. Its protein is CSDWTGSTDTQYF.

This clonotype was observed a handful of times. The genes are TRBV12-3 or TRBV12-4 and TRBJ1-5, with a tentative D call TRBD1 (5 bases). Trimming pared 6 bases from V and 3 bases from J, leaving 15 bases between. The CDR3 loop spans 15 amino acids. CDR3 loop: CASSTGQGYNQPQHF. The CDR3 DNA reads as TGTGCCAGCAGCACTGGCCAGGGCTACAATCAGCCCCAGCATTTT.

Only a few counts were recorded for this clonotype. The genes are TRBV20-1 and TRBJ1-5, with a weak D call TRBD1 (6 bases). The V gene's germline CDR1 is DFQATT and CDR2 SNEGSKA (reference sequence). The CDR3 extends over 15 amino acids. Between the trimmed V and J ends, which lost 0 bases and 5 bases, there was a span of 14 bases. CDR3 DNA sequence: TGCAGTGCTAGAGACGTACAGGGTGGATATCAGCCCCAGCATTTT. Encoded protein: CSARDVQGGYQPQHF.

The chain carries TRBV4-1 and TRBJ2-1; perhaps D is TRBD1 or TRBD2 (5 bases each). Between the trimmed V and J ends, which lost 3 bases and 9 bases, there was a span of 24 bases. Germline CDR1 and CDR2: MGHRA and YSYEKL. This CDR3 is built from 17 residues. The CDR3 sequence: CASSHPGTPEWDGEQFF. The CDR3 region has the DNA TGCGCCAGCAGCCATCCCGGGACCCCCGAATGGGATGGTGAGCAGTTCTTC.

Only a few counts were recorded for this clonotype. This rearrangement joins TRBV27 to TRBJ2-1; 8 nucleotides match TRBD1. Trimming at V came to 6 bases and at J to 5 bases, leaving 9 bases not matched to a gene. This CDR3 region has 15 residues. Germline values: CDR1 MNHEY, CDR2 SMNVEV (reference sequence). The CDR3 sequence: CASRPLGTGDNEQFF. In DNA, the CDR3 is TGTGCCAGCAGGCCCCTTGGGACAGGCGACAATGAGCAGTTCTTC.

There are a few counts of this clonotype. CDR3 nucleotide sequence: TGCAGCGTTGTCGTTCGGCAGGGGGGCACTGAAGCTTTCTTT. Its translation: CSVVVRQGGTEAFF. The chain has TRBV29-1 and TRBJ1-1; TRBD1 agrees at 7 bases. Germline trimming cut 4 bases from V and 4 bases from J; bases unmatched to any gene: 9. Germline V lookup: CDR1 SQVTM, CDR2 ANQGSEA. This CDR3 is built from 14 residues. The entire variable domain, with the rest obtained from reference TRBV29-1 and TRBJ1-1, is as follows: SAVISQKPSRDICQRGTSLTIQCQVDSQVTMMFWYRQQPGQSLTLIATANQGSEATYESGFVIDKFPISRPNLTFSTLTVSNMSPEDSSIYLCSVVVRQGGTEAFFGQGTRLTVV.